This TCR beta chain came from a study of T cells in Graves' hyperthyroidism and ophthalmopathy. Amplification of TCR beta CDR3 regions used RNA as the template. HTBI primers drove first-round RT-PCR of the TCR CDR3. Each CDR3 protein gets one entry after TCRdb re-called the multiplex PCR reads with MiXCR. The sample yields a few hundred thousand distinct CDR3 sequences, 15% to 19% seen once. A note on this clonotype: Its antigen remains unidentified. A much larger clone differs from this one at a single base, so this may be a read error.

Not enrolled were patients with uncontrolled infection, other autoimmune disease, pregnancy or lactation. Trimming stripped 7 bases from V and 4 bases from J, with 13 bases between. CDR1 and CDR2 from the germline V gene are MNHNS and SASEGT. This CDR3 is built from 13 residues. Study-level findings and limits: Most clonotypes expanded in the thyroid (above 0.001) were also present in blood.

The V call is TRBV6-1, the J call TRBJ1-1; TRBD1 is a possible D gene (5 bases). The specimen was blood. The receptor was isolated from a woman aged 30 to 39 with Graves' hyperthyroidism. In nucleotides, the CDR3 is TGTGCCAGCAACCTACGGGGCGGCACTGAAGCTTTCTTT. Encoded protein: CASNLRGGTEAFF.